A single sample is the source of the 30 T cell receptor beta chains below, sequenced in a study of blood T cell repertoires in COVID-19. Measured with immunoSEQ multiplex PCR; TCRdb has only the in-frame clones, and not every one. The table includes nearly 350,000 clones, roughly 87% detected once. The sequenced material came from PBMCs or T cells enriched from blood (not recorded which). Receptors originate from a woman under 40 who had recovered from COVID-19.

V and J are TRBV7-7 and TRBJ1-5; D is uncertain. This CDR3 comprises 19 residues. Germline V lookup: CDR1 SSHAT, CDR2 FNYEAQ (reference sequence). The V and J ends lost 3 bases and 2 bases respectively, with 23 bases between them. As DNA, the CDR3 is TGTGCCAGCAGCTTCCTCCCCGGGGTGGTTGAGAGACGCAATCAGCCCCAGCATTTT. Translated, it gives CASSFLPGVVERRNQPQHF.

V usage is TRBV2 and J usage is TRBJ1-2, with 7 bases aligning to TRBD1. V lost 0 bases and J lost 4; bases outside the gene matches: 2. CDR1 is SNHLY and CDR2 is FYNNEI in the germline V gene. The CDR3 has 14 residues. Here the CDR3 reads CASSEAEGAYGYTF. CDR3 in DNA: TGTGCCAGCAGTGAAGCGGAGGGGGCCTATGGCTACACCTTC.

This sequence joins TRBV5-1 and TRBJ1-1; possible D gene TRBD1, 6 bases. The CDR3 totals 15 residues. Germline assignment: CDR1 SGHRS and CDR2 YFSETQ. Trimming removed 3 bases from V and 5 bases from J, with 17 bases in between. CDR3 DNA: TGCGCCAGCAGCTCGATCGGCGGGGGGCAGACTGAAGCTTTCTTT. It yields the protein CASSSIGGGQTEAFF.

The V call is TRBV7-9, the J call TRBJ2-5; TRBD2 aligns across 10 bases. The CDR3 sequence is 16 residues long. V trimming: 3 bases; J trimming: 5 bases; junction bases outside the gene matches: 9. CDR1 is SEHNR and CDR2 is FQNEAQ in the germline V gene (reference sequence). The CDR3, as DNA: TGTGCCAGCAGCTTTGGAAGCGGGGGGGCCCGGGAGACCCAGTACTTC. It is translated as CASSFGSGGARETQYF.

The CDR3 is CASSPSGEYNSPLHF. The CDR3 DNA is TGTGCCAGCAGTCCCTCAGGGGAATATAATTCACCCCTCCACTTT. The chain recombines TRBV27 with TRBJ1-6, with D perhaps TRBD1 (6 bases). Germline CDR1 and CDR2: MNHEY and SMNVEV (reference sequence). This CDR3 comprises 15 residues. V was pared by 5 bases and J by 4 bases, with 12 bases between.

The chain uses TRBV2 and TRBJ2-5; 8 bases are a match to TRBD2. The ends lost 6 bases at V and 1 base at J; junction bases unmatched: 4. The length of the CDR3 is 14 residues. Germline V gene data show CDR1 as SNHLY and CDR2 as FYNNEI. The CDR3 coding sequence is TGTGCCAGCAGGGGGACTAGGACCCAAGAGACCCAGTACTTC. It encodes CASRGTRTQETQYF.

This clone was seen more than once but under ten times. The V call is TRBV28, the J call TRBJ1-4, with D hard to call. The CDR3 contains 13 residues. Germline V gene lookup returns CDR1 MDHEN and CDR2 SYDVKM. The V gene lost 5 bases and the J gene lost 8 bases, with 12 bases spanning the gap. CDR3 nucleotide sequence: TGTGCCAGCAGTATCATGGAGCAGGAAAAACTGTTTTTT. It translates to CASSIMEQEKLFF.

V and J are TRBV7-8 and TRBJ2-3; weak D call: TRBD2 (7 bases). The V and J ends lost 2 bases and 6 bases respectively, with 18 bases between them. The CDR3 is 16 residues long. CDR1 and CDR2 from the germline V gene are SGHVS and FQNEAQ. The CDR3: CASSLIAGARGDTQYF. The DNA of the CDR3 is TGTGCCAGCAGCTTAATTGCGGGGGCCCGGGGCGATACGCAGTATTTT.

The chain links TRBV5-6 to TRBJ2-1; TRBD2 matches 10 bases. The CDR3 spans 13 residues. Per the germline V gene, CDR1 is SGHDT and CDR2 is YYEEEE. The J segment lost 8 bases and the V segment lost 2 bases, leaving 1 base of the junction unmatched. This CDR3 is CASSFGTSDEQFF. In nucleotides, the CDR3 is TGTGCCAGCAGCTTCGGGACTAGCGATGAGCAGTTCTTC.

CDR3 coding DNA: TGTGCCAGCAGCTTAGAAGGAGGGATCTCTGGGGCCAACGTCCTGACTTTC. Amino acids: CASSLEGGISGANVLTF. The chain combines TRBV7-6 with TRBJ2-6, with a possible D match to TRBD2 (6 bases). Germline CDR1 reads SGHVS; CDR2 reads FNYEAQ. Trimming removed 1 base from V and 0 bases from J, with 10 bases in between. The CDR3 is 17 residues long.

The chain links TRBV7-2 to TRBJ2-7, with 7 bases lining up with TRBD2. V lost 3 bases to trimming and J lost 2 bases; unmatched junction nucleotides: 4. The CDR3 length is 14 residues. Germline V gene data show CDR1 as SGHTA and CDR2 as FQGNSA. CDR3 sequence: CASSFEGGAYEQYF. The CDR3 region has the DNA TGTGCCAGCAGCTTTGAGGGAGGGGCCTACGAGCAGTACTTC. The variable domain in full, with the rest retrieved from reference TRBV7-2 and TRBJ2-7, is GAGVSQSPSNKVTEKGKDVELRCDPISGHTALYWYRQSLGQGLEFLIYFQGNSAPDKSGLPSDRFSAERTGGSVSTLTIQRTQQEDSAVYLCASSFEGGAYEQYFGPGTRLTVT.

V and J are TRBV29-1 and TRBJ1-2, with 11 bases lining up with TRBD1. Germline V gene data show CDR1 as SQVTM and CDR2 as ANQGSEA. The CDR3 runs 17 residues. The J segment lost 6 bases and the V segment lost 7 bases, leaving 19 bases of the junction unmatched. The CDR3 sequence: CSADLVGTGTGGNGYTF. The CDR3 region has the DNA TGCAGCGCTGACCTCGTCGGGACCGGGACAGGGGGAAATGGCTACACCTTC.

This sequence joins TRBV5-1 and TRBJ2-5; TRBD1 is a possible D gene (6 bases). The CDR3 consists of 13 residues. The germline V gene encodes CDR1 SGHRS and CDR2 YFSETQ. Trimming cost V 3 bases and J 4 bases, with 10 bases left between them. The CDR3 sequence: CASSWGQSETQYF. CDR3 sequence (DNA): TGCGCCAGCAGCTGGGGACAATCAGAGACCCAGTACTTC. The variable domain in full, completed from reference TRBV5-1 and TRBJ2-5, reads KAGVTQTPRYLIKTRGQQVTLSCSPISGHRSVSWYQQTPGQGLQFLFEYFSETQRNKGNFPGRFSGRQFSNSRSEMNVSTLELGDSALYLCASSWGQSETQYFGPGTRLLVL.

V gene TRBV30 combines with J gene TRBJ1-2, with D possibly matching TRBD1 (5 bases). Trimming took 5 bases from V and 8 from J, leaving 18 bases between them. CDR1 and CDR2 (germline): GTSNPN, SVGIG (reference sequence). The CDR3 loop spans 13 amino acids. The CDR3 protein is CAWDSRMNPGYTF. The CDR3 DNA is TGTGCCTGGGACAGCCGGATGAACCCGGGCTACACCTTC.

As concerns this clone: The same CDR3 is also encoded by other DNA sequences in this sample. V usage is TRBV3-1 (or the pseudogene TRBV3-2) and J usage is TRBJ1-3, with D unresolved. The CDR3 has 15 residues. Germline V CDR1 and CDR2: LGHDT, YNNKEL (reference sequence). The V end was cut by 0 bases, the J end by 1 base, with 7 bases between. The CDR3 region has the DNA TGTGCCAGCAGCCAAGATCGGGGTTCTGGAAACACCATATATTTT. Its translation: CASSQDRGSGNTIYF.

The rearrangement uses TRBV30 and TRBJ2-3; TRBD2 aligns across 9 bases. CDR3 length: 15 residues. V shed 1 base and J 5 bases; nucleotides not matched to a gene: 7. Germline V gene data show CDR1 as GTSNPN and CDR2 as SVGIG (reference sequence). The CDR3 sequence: CAWSDSGGVIDTQYF. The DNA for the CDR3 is TGTGCCTGGAGTGATAGCGGGGGAGTGATAGATACGCAGTATTTT.

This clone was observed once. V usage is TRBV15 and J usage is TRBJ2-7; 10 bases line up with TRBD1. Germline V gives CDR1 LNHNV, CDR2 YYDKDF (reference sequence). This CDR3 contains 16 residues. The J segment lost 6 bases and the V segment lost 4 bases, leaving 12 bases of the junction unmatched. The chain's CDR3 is CATSKPRDRGYGEQYF. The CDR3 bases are TGTGCCACCAGCAAACCTCGGGACAGGGGATATGGCGAGCAGTACTTC.

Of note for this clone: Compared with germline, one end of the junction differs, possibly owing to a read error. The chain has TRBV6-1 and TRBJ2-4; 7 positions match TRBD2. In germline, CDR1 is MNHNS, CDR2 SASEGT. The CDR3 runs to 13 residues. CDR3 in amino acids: CASSEETGGFQNF. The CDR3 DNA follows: TGTGCCAGCAGTGAAGAAACGGGGGGATTCCAGAACTTC.

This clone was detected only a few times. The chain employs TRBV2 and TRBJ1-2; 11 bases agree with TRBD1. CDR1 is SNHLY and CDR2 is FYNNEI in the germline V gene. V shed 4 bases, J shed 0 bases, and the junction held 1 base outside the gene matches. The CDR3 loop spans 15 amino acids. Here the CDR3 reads CASSGTGGTNYGYTF. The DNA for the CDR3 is TGTGCCAGCAGTGGGACAGGGGGCACTAACTATGGCTACACCTTC.

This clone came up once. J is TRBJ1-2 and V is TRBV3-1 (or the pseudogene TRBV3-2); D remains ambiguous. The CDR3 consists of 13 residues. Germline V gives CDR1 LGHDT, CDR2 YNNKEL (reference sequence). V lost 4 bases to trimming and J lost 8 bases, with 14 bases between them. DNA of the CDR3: TGTGCCAGCAGCCCCGGAGTAAACGTCGGCTACACCTTC. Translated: CASSPGVNVGYTF.

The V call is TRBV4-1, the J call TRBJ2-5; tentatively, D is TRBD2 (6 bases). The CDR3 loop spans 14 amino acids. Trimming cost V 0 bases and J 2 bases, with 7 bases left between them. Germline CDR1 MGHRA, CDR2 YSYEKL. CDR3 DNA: TGCGCCAGCAGCCAAGAGGAGGGGCAAGAGACCCAGTACTTC. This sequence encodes CASSQEEGQETQYF.

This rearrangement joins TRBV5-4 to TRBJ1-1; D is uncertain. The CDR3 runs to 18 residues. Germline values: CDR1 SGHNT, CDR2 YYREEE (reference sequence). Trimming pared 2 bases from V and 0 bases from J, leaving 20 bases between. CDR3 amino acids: CASSFSPQIGRMNTEAFF. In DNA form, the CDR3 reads TGTGCCAGCAGCTTTAGTCCTCAAATCGGGAGAATGAACACTGAAGCTTTCTTT. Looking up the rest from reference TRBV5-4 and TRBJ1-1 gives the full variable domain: ETGVTQSPTHLIKTRGQQVTLRCSSQSGHNTVSWYQQALGQGPQFIFQYYREEENGRGNFPPRFSGLQFPNYSSELNVNALELDDSALYLCASSFSPQIGRMNTEAFFGQGTRLTVV.

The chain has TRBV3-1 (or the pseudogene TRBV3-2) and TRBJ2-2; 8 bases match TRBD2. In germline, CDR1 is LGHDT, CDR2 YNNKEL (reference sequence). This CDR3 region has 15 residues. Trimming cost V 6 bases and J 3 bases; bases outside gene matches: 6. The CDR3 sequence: CASRLRGGDTGELFF. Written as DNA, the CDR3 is TGTGCCAGCAGACTCCGGGGGGGCGACACCGGGGAGCTGTTTTTT.

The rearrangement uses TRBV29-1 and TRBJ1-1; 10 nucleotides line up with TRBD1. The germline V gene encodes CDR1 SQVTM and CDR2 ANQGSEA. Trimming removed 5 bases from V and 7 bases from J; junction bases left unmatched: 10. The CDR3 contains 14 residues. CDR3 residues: CSVQGWGQGLEAFF. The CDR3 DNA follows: TGCAGCGTTCAAGGGTGGGGACAGGGGCTTGAAGCTTTCTTT.

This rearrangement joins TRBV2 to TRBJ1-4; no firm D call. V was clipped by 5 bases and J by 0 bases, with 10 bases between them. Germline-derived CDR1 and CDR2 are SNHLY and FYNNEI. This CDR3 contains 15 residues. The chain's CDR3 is CASSPGLATNEKLFF. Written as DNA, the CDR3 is TGTGCCAGCAGTCCAGGACTCGCAACTAATGAAAAACTGTTTTTT.

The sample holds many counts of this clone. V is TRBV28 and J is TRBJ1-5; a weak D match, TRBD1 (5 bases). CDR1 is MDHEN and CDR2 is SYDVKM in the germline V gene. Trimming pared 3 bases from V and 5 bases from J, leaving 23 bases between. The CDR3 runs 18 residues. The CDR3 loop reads CASSLSPGLGSLDQPQHF. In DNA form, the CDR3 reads TGTGCCAGCAGTTTGTCGCCAGGGCTCGGGTCTTTGGATCAGCCCCAGCATTTT.

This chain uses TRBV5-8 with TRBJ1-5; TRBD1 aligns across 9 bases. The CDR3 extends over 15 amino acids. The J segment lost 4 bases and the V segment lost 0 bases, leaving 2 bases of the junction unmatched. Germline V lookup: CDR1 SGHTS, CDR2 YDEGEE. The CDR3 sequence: CASSLEGQGNQPQHF. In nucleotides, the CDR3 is TGTGCCAGCAGCTTGGAAGGACAGGGGAATCAGCCCCAGCATTTT.

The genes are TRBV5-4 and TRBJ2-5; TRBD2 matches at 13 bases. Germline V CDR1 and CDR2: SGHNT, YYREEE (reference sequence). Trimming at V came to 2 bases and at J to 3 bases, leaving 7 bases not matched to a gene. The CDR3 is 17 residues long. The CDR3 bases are TGTGCCAGCAGCTTTGATCCCGGGACTAGCGGGGAAGAGACCCAGTACTTC. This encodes CASSFDPGTSGEETQYF.

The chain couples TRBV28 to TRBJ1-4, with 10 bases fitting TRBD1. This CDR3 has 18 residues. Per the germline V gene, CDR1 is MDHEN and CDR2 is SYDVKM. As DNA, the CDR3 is TGTGCGGCAACGAAACGACAGGGGGCGATGAGGACTAATGAAAAACTGTTTTTT. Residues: CAATKRQGAMRTNEKLFF.

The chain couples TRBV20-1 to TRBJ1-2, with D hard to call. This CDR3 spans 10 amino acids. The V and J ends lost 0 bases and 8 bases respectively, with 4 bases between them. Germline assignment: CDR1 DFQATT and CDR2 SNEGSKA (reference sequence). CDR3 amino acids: CSARDIGYTF. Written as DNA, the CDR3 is TGCAGTGCTAGAGATATCGGCTACACCTTC.